A selection of T cell receptor beta chains follows, all from one sample in a study of breast tumors, draining lymph nodes, adjacent tissues. From the multiplex PCR reads, TCRdb called clonotypes with MiXCR, one entry per CDR3 protein. The table lists tens of thousands of distinct CDR3 sequences, roughly 20% of them singletons. Sequencing was performed on axillary lymph node tissue. These receptors all come from a female donor with breast cancer. Some clones in this sample may be carry-over from other donors' samples. CDR3s include the opening cysteine and the closing phenylalanine or tryptophan. The order of the fields is V gene, J gene, CDR3 protein.

>TRBV4-3|TRBJ2-7
CASSQESGRGEQYF
>TRBV20-1|TRBJ1-6
CSAPRDSDSPLHF
>TRBV19|TRBJ1-2
CASTATATGYGYTF
>TRBV30|TRBJ2-1
CAWSDPGREQFF
>TRBV19|TRBJ2-1
CASSILAGGIYNEQFF
>TRBV20-1|TRBJ2-1
CSIKREGYNEQFF
>TRBV20-1|TRBJ2-7
CSALSGRTATYEQYF
>TRBV12-3/TRBV12-4|TRBJ1-2
CASSLGQGDYGYTF
>TRBV2|TRBJ1-2
CASIFELGTSSRGYTF
>TRBV20-1|TRBJ2-3
CSAQRPEGAGDTQYF
>TRBV10-3|TRBJ1-6
CAISAGEGGSPLHF
>TRBV20-1|TRBJ2-2
CSAVGQRATGELFF
>TRBV5-6|TRBJ2-7
CASSMTNSYEQYF
>TRBV9|TRBJ2-7
CASSLGGQGAYEQYF
>TRBV7-2|TRBJ2-7
CASSLQTSGSGEQYF
>TRBV4-1|TRBJ2-7
CASTPGQGIQKPTYEQYF
>TRBV9|TRBJ2-1
CASSPGLAGVPFF
>TRBV7-3|TRBJ2-7
CASSSAIGYEQYF
>TRBV2|TRBJ2-1
CASSGVSSYNEQFF
>TRBV12-5|TRBJ2-5
CASALQAGGGETQYF
>TRBV15|TRBJ1-2
CATSRDRTDYGYTF
>TRBV5-6|TRBJ1-2
CASTQDRDRTYGYTF
>TRBV10-1|TRBJ2-1
CASSGIAGGNEQFF
>TRBV11-2|TRBJ1-5
CASSLEGGGNQPQHF
>TRBV7-8|TRBJ2-5
CASSLEGATQETQYF
>TRBV20-1|TRBJ1-4
CSAQLGVNEKLFF
>TRBV20-1|TRBJ2-7
CSARDPGLAGGEQYF
>TRBV6-2/TRBV6-3|TRBJ2-7
CASRQSGQAGYEQYF
>TRBV20-1|TRBJ2-5
CSANQGPGETQYF
>TRBV4-3|TRBJ2-7
CASSQENGGSPPRGVYF
>TRBV6-2/TRBV6-3|TRBJ2-1
CASSYSNNEQFF
>TRBV20-1|TRBJ2-1
CSASSAGGLLNNEQFF
>TRBV20-1|TRBJ1-2
CSALEDTGYGYTF
>TRBV27|TRBJ2-7
CASSAPGQGGYEQYF
>TRBV10-3|TRBJ1-5
CAISDSDSNQPQHF
>TRBV20-1|TRBJ2-7
CSARAYSGLAGFRDYEQYF
>TRBV28|TRBJ2-2
CASSPDRGWAGELFF
>TRBV7-3|TRBJ1-1
CASSPTRRGVTEAFF
>TRBV14|TRBJ2-3
CASSQGTGTRAVDTQCF
>TRBV12-3/TRBV12-4|TRBJ1-2
CASRGGGNYGYTF
>TRBV11-3|TRBJ2-3
CASSLSGLDGDTQYF
>TRBV20-1|TRBJ1-6
CGTGTGNSPLHF
>TRBV30|TRBJ1-6
CAWSVQDGNSPLHF
>TRBV4-3|TRBJ2-7
CASSQWGQGYEQYF
>TRBV11-2|TRBJ2-1
CASSLLANEQFF